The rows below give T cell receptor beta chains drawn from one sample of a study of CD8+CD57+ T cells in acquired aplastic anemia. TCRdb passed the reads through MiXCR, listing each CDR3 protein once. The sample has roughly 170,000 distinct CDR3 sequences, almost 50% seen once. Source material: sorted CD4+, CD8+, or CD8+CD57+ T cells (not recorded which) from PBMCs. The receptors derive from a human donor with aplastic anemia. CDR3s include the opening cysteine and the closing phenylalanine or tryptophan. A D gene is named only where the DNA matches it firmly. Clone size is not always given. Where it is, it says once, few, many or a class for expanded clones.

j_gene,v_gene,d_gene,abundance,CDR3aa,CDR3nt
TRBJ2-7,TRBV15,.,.,CATSRDLGQDGQYF,TGTGCCACCAGCAGAGATTTAGGGCAGGACGGGCAGTACTTC
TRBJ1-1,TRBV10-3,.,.,CAISAEGYTEAFF,TGTGCCATCAGTGCTGAGGGGTACACTGAAGCTTTCTTT
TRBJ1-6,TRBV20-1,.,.,CSASRINSPLHF,TGCAGTGCTTCGCGCATCAATTCACCCCTCCACTTT
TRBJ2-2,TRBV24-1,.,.,CAIPGQSNTGELFF,TGTGCCATCCCGGGACAATCGAACACCGGGGAGCTGTTTTTT
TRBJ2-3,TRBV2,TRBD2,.,CASSEGLGTDTQYF,TGTGCCAGCAGTGAGGGACTAGGTACAGATACGCAGTATTTT
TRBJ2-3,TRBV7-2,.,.,CASSANQGDTQYF,TGTGCCAGCAGCGCAAACCAGGGGGATACGCAGTATTTT
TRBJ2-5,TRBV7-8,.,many,CASSYWDRKETQYF,TGTGCCAGCAGTTACTGGGACCGCAAGGAGACCCAGTACTTC
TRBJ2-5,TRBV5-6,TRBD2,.,CASSSSGGAVGTQYF,TGTGCCAGCAGTTCTAGCGGGGGGGCCGTTGGGACCCAGTACTTC
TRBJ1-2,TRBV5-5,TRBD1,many,CASSSGTGLNGYTF,TGTGCCAGCAGCTCCGGGACAGGGCTTAATGGCTACACCTTC
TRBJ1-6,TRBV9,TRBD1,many,CASSVGQGVSPLHF,TGTGCCAGCAGCGTGGGACAGGGTGTCTCACCCCTCCACTTT
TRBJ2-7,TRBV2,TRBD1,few,CARQGAGSSYEQYF,TGTGCCAGACAGGGGGCCGGTAGCTCCTACGAGCAGTACTTC
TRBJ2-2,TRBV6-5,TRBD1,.,CASSYPGQEITGELFF,TGTGCCAGCAGTTACCCGGGACAGGAGATCACCGGGGAGCTGTTTTTT
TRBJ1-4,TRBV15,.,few,CATSGKLNEKLFF,TGTGCCACCAGCGGAAAACTGAATGAAAAACTGTTTTTT
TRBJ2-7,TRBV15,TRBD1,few,CATSGDRAKLGEQYF,TGTGCCACCAGCGGAGACAGGGCAAAACTCGGCGAGCAGTACTTC
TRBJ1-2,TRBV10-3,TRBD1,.,CAISTGVYGYTF,TGTGCCATCAGCACAGGGGTCTATGGCTACACCTTC
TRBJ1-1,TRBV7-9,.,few,CASSLGQYGEAFF,TGTGCCAGCAGCTTAGGGCAATACGGTGAAGCTTTCTTT
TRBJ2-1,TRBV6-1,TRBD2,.,CASSRTSSSNEQFF,TGTGCCAGCAGTCGGACTAGCTCGAGTAATGAGCAGTTCTTC
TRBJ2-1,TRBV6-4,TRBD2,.,CASSDSIAGVRTNEQFF,TGTGCCAGCAGTGACTCGATAGCGGGAGTGCGTACGAATGAGCAGTTCTTC
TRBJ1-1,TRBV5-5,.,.,CATADRYTEAFF,TGTGCCACCGCCGACCGCTACACTGAAGCTTTCTTT
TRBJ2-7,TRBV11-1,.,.,CASSLEQGRRRYEQYF,TGTGCCAGCAGCTTGGAACAGGGTAGGCGACGGTACGAGCAGTACTTC
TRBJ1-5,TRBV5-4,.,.,CASSLAGVDQPQHF,TGTGCCAGCAGCTTGGCAGGGGTGGATCAGCCCCAGCATTTT
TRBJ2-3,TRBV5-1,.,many,CASSSGTGRTDTQYF,TGCGCCAGCAGCTCCGGGACTGGGAGGACAGATACGCAGTATTTT
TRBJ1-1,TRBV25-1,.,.,CASSEPPPGSTKAFF,TGTGCCAGCAGCGAACCTCCACCGGGCTCAACGAAAGCTTTCTTT
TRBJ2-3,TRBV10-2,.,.,CASSDGWTDTQYF,TGCGCCAGCAGTGATGGGTGGACAGATACGCAGTATTTT
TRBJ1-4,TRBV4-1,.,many,CASSQGGVVGREKLFF,TGCGCCAGCAGCCAGGGCGGGGTGGTGGGGAGAGAAAAACTGTTTTTT
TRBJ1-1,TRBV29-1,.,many,CSVGGWNTEAFF,TGCAGCGTTGGGGGATGGAACACTGAAGCTTTCTTT
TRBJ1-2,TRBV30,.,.,CALVHRSGHGYTF,TGTGCGTTAGTCCACAGGTCGGGTCATGGCTACACCTTC
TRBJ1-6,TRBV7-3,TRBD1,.,CASSLGQGGSPLRF,TGTGCCAGCAGCTTAGGGCAGGGGGGTTCACCCCTCCGCTTT
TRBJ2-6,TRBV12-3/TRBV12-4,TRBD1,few,CASSSPGQGGSGANVLTF,TGTGCCAGCAGCTCGCCGGGACAGGGGGGTTCTGGGGCCAACGTCCTGACTTTC
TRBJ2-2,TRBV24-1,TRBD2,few,CATSDDGRTGELFF,TGTGCCACCAGTGATGACGGGAGGACCGGGGAGCTGTTTTTT
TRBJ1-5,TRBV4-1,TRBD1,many,CASSQEEVGQGNNQPQHF,TGCGCCAGCAGCCAAGAGGAGGTGGGACAGGGAAACAATCAGCCCCAGCATTTT
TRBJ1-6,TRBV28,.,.,CASSLLGASYNSPLHF,TGTGCCAGCAGTTTATTGGGGGCGTCCTATAATTCACCCCTCCACTTT
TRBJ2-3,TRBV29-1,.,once,CSVEGLGGRGDTQYF,TGCAGCGTTGAAGGCCTAGGGGGGCGCGGAGATACGCAGTATTTT
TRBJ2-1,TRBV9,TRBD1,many,CASSVGDRVRNEQFF,TGTGCCAGCAGCGTAGGGGACAGGGTGAGGAATGAGCAGTTCTTC
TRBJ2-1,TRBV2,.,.,CASSLRDEQFF,TGTGCCAGCAGCTTACGGGATGAGCAGTTCTTC
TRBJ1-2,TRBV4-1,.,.,CASSQARELGGYTF,TGTGCCAGCAGCCAAGCGCGGGAGCTGGGCGGCTACACCTTC